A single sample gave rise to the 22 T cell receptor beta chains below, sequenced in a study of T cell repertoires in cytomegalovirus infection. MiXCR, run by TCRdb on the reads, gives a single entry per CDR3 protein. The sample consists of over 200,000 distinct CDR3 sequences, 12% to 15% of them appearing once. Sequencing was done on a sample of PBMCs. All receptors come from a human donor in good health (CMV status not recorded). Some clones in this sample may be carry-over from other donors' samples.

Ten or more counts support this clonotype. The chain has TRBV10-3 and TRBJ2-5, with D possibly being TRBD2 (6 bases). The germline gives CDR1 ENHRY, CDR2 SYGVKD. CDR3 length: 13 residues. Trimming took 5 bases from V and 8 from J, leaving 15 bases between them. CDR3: CAISPEVGTTQYF. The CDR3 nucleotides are TGTGCCATCAGTCCTGAGGTTGGGACTACCCAGTACTTC.

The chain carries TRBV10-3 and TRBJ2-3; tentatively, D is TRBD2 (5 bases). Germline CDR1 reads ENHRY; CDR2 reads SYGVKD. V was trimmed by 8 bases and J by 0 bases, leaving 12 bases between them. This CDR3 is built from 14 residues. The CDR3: CAILRGLSTDTQYF. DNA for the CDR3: TGTGCCATCCTCCGAGGGCTGAGCACAGATACGCAGTATTTT.

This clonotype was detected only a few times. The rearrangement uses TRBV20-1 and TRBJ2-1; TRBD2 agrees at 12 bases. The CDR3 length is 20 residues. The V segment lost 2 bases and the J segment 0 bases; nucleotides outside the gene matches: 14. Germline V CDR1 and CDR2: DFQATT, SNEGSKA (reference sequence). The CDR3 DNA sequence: TGCAGTGCTAGACCACCCCTGGGTCTAGCGGGGGGGAGCTCCTACAATGAGCAGTTCTTC. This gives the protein CSARPPLGLAGGSSYNEQFF.

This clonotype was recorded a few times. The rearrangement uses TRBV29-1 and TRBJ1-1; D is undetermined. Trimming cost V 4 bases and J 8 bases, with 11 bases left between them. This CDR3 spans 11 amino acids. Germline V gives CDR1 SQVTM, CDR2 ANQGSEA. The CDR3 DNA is TGCAGCGTTGGAGAGCTCCAGGAAGCTTTCTTT. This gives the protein CSVGELQEAFF.

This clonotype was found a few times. The CDR3 nucleotides read TGCAGTGCTAGGTGGGGGTTTGAAGCTTTCTTT. This codes for CSARWGFEAFF. The V call is TRBV20-1, the J call TRBJ1-1; D may be TRBD1 (5 bases). Germline loops: CDR1 DFQATT, CDR2 SNEGSKA (reference sequence). Trimming cost V 3 bases and J 7 bases, with 9 bases left between them. The CDR3 loop spans 11 amino acids.

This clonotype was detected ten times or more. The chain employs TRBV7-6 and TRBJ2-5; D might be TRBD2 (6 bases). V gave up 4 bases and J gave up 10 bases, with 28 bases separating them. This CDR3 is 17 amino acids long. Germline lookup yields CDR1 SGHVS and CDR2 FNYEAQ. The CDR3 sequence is CASSSRGSETLSLNQYF. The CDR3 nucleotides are TGTGCCAGCAGCTCGCGGGGTTCCGAGACTCTTTCGTTAAACCAGTACTTC.

The CDR3 DNA follows: TGTGCCAGCAGCTTAACAGGTATCTCAAGCGATGAGCAGTTCTTC. This encodes CASSLTGISSDEQFF. The V gene is TRBV7-3, the J gene TRBJ2-1; D unclear. The CDR3 totals 15 residues. V was cut by 0 bases and J by 8 bases, with 14 bases left in between. Germline-derived CDR1 and CDR2 are SGHTA and FQGTGA.

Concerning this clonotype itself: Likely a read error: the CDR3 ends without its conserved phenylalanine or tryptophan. The CDR3 DNA reads as TGTGCCAGCAGTACCAGGACGGTATACAATGAGCAGTTCCTC. Protein: CASSTRTVYNEQFL. The chain uses TRBV7-6 and TRBJ2-1, with D unresolved. Deletions cut 6 bases from V and 4 bases from J, with 13 bases between. CDR1 SGHVS and CDR2 FNYEAQ come from the germline V gene. The length of the CDR3 is 14 residues.

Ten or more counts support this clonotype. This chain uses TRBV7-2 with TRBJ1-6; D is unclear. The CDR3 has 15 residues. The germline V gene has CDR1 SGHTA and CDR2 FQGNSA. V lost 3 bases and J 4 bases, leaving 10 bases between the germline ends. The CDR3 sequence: CASSFSGAYNSPLHF. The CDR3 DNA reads TGTGCCAGCAGCTTCTCCGGCGCGTATAATTCACCCCTCCACTTT.

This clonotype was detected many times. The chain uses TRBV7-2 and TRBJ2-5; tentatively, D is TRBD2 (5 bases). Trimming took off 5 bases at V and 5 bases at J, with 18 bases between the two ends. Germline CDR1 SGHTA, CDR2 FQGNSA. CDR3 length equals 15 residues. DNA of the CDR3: TGTGCCAGCAGCCCAGACCCGGGGTCTTTGGAGACCCAGTACTTC. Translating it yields CASSPDPGSLETQYF.

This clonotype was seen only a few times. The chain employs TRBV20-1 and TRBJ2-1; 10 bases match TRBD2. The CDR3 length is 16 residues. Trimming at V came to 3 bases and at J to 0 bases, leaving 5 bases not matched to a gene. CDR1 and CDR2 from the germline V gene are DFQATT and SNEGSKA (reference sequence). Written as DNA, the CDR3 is TGCAGTGCTAGGGCCCTAGCGGGAGTCTCCTACAATGAGCAGTTCTTC. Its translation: CSARALAGVSYNEQFF.

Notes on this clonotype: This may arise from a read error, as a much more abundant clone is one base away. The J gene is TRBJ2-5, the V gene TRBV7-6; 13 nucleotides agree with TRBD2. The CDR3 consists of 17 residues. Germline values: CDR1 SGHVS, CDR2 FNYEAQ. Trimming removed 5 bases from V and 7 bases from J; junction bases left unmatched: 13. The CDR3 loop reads CASSTRTSGGQGGTQYF. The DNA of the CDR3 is TGTGCCAGCAGCACCCGGACTAGCGGGGGCCAAGGGGGGACCCAGTACTTC.

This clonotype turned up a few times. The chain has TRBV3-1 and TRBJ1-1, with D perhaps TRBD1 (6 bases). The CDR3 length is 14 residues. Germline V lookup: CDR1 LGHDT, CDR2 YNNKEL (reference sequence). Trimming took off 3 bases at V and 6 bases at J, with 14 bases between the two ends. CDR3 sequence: CASSQVQGSAEAFF. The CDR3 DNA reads TGTGCCAGCAGCCAGGTACAGGGCTCGGCTGAAGCTTTCTTT.

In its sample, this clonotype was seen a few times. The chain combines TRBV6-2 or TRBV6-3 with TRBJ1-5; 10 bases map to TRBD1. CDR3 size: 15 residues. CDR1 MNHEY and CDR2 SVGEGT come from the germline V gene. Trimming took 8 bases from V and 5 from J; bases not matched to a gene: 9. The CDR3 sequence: CASRHDRGRDQPQHF. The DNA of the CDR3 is TGTGCCAGCCGCCACGACAGGGGGCGCGATCAGCCCCAGCATTTT.

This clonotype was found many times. CDR3: CASSLESSLPPNYGYTF. The CDR3 nucleotides read TGTGCCAGCAGCTTAGAATCTTCCCTCCCTCCTAACTATGGCTACACCTTC. The chain is built from TRBV7-2 and TRBJ1-2; D is unresolved. This CDR3 has 17 amino acids. Trimming cost V 1 base and J 0 bases, with 15 bases left between them. The germline V gene encodes CDR1 SGHTA and CDR2 FQGNSA.

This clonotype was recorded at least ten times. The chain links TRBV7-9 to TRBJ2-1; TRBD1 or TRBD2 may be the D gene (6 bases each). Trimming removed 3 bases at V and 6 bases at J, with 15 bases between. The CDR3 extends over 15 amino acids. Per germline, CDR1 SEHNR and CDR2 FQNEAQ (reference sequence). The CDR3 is CASSFNRASANEQFF. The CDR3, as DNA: TGTGCCAGCAGCTTTAACAGGGCTAGCGCCAATGAGCAGTTCTTC.

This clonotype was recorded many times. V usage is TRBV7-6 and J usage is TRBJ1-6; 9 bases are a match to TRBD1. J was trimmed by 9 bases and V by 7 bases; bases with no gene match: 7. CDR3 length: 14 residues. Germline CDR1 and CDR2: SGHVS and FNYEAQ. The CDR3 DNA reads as TGTGCCAGCACCTCCGGGACAGGGAGTTCACCCCTCCACTTT. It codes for CASTSGTGSSPLHF.

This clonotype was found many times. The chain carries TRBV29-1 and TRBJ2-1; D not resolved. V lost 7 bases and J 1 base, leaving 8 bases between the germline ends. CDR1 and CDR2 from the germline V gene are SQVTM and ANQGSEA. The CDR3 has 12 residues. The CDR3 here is CSASGSYNEQFF. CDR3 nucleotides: TGCAGCGCCTCTGGGTCCTACAATGAGCAGTTCTTC.

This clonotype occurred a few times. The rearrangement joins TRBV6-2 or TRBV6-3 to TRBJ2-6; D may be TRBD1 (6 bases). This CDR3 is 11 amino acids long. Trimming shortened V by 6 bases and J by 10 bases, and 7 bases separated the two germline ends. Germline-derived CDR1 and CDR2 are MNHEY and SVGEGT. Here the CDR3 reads CASSQGNVLTF. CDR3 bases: TGTGCCAGCAGCCAGGGGAACGTCCTGACTTTC.

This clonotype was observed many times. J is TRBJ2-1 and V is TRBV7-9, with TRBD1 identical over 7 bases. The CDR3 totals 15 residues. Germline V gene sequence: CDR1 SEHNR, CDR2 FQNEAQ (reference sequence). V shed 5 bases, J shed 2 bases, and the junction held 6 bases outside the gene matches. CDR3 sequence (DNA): TGTGCCAGCAGCCTCGGACAGGAGACCTACAATGAGCAGTTCTTC. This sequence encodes CASSLGQETYNEQFF.

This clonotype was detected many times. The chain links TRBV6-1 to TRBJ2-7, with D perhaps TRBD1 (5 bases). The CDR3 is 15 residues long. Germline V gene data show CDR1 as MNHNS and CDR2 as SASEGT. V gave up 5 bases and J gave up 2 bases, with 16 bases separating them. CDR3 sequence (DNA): TGTGCCAGCAGTTATTTTCCAGGGAAAGCCTACGAGCAGTACTTC. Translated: CASSYFPGKAYEQYF.

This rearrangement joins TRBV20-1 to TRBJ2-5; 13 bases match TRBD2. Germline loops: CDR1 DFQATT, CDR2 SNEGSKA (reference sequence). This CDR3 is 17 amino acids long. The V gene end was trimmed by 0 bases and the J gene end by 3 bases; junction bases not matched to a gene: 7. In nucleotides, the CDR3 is TGCAGTGCTAGAGATTCCCGACTAGCGGGGGGCAAAGAGACCCAGTACTTC. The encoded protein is CSARDSRLAGGKETQYF.